This TCR beta chain came from a study of T cell responses to AZD1222 COVID-19 vaccine (dated by TCRdb to 2020 to 2023). Study-level background: TCR sequencing covered some 240 trial participants: roughly 200 given two doses of AZD1222 and approximately 26 given two doses of MenACWY control vaccine. Trial participants were enrolled by age into 18-55, 56-69 and 70-plus year subgroups, with 148, 28 and 57 TCR-sequenced participants respectively. General findings and caveats noted by the study authors: The vaccine-associated CD4 TCRs covered the entire spike protein, and the dominant responses fell in regions 160-218 and 743-854. Conclusions about previously exposed vaccinees are limited, since just a handful of AZD1222 recipients were seropositive for SARS-CoV-2 at baseline. Epitopes outside the regions mutated in the B.1.351 and B.1.1.7 variants were reportedly recognized by nearly half of the unique spike-specific TCRs. In the small 56-69-year group, the increase in depth fell short of significance, most likely because of low power. After two AZD1222 doses, both the breadth and the depth of spike-specific TCRs were significantly higher than at day 0 and than in MenACWY recipients. Participants were mostly white British, with more females than males. The authors suggested clonal diversity may have been underestimated. Because no day 14 peak-response samples were available, repertoires were characterized only after the peak T cell response.

Interpreted using the paper, the time point label stands for: about 28 days (+/-7) after the second vaccine dose. The treatment or condition label on this specimen signifies: meningococcal conjugate vaccine given as trial control. Samples from vaccinated people were obtained from the UK trials COV001 and COV002, which included a single-blind randomized controlled phase 2/3 trial of AZD1222 (ChAdOx1 nCoV-19) in healthy adults. Trial participant PBMC samples were collected at day 0 and day 28 after the second dose for TCRbeta chain sequencing. Notes on this clone: Its antigen is not yet known. Qualities for individual bases were not recorded, and no much larger clone is one base off.

The CDR3 regions of human TCRbeta chains were analyzed by immunosequencing. The study's processing was this. TCRs in the repertoires were matched against a reference library of SARS-CoV-2-specific TCRs that had been generated with the MIRA antigen-specificity platform. Breadth meant the fraction of unique TCRs that were SARS-CoV-2-associated, whereas depth meant the fraction of total T cells that were SARS-CoV-2-associated. Using the MIRA data, each spike-specific TCR was mapped to the spike region that the TCR reacts to and placed in a CD4 or CD8 class. Log10-transformed breadth and depth values were compared by one-way ANOVA with Sidak's multiple comparisons tests. TCRdb provides this immuneACCESS table in a form limited to in-frame rearrangements. Some clones are lacking; in checked studies, under half of them reflect an unresolved V gene, and why the rest are absent is not known. The DNA was the basis for D and trimming; V, J and clone size are from that table. The sample has some 170,000 clones on record, around 90% of them singletons. The ten largest make up more than 4% of the sample.

Trimming accounts for 2 bases at V and 1 base at J, while the number of junction bases matched to no gene is 4. CDR1 and CDR2, per the germline V gene, are SGDLS and YYNGEE. The CDR3 spans 16 residues, from the cysteine through the phenylalanine. The retained sequence is limited to the CDR3, 48 bases, with the frame set at the first base. The TCR comes from an adult who received the MenACWY meningococcal vaccine as a control. Sequencing used peripheral blood, obtained 28 days after the second dose of the MenACWY control vaccine. The chain employs TRBV9 and TRBJ2-1; 9 nucleotides in the junction match TRBD2. The nucleotide sequence is TGTGCCAGCAGCGTCTGGACTAGCGAGTCCTACAATGAGCAGTTCTTC. This yields the protein CASSVWTSESYNEQFF.